The T cell receptor (beta chain) under discussion was sequenced for a study of shared clonotypes between healthy human individuals (dated by TCRdb to the early 2020s). A note on the overall study: The cohort comprised two women and a few men aged 18 to 49 years. Different laboratories and diverse techniques were used to prepare libraries and sequence TCR repertoires, to increase sequencing depth and limit assay-specific biases. To estimate repertoire size and how much clonotypes are shared between individuals, the study performed deep sequencing of blood TCR repertoires from roughly five healthy adults. Per donor, three plates each were used for CD4 naive and CD4 memory, two for CD8 naive, and one for CD8 memory. Per donor, leukapheresis produced somewhere between about 0.94 and 9.5 billion PBMCs. General study outcomes and caveats: Estimated clonotype richness was generally larger for naive than for memory subsets. Based on pairwise subsampling, the degree of clonotype sharing among donors was expected to be affected by sequencing depth. Higher generation probabilities were observed for clonotypes shared by all four sorted-subset donors than for non-shared clonotypes. The small number of donors limited the genetic and exposure-history diversity represented. When several donors were compared, the shared fraction of clonotypes was 5% to 6.5% for naive CD4, around 3.5% for naive CD8, 2% to 2.5% for memory CD4, and roughly 0.43% for memory CD8. Incomplete sequencing was indicated by rarefaction of sorted-subset datasets, despite the large sequencing depth. Sampling was restricted to blood, and TCR repertoires in tissues likely differ from the TCR repertoires found in blood.

TCR CDR3 regions were amplified from genomic DNA by multiplex PCR using the deep immunoSEQ assay. Extracted genomic DNA from each cell subset was distributed evenly across all wells of several immunoSEQ 96-well plates, and each plate was treated as a replicate. For sorted subsets, each replicate PCR was loaded with about 0.2 ug genomic DNA, equivalent to 30,000 or so T cell genomes. Purified libraries were quantified with a Qubit 3.0 fluorometer, sized on a Bioanalyzer 2100, and re-quantified with the KAPA Library Quantification kit. A separate single-read 150-cycle Illumina NextSeq 550 flow cell was used to sequence each immunoSEQ 96-well plate. Concerning the study's data processing: The immunoSEQ output contained only junctional sequences without quality scores, so filtering could not match that applied to full-length reads. Sequences were annotated with PyIR, a Python wrapper for IgBLAST v1.9, and V/J genes and CDR3 were assigned using IMGT germline references. Reads were removed for weak V/J assignments (E-value above 1e-6), missing CDR3, stop codons, out-of-frame junctions, or ambiguous translated residues. V3J clonotypes were defined as sequences sharing the same inferred V gene, J gene, and CDR3 amino acid sequence. To compute the percentage overlap between repertoires, the number of shared unique clonotypes was divided by the size of the smaller repertoire. Richness of each repertoire was evaluated using RTK rarefaction, the Chao1 estimator, and Recon v2.1 estimates of unobserved clonotypes. For all TCRbeta clonotypes obtained by the gDNA method from a handful of donors, generation probabilities were computed with OLGA. TCRdb obtained this table from immuneACCESS and retained in-frame rearrangements with V and J assigned. These tables miss some clones; where compared with another copy, unresolved V genes account for less than half of the shortfall, and the remainder is unexplained. From that table come the V and J calls and clone size; the DNA was used to work out D and trimming. The sample has some 2 million clones on record, roughly 95% of them singletons. Clones ranked in the top ten supply 1% to 1.3% of the sample.

V and J are truncated by 8 bases and 7 bases respectively, leaving an intervening sequence of 14 bases. Per the germline V gene, MGHDK is the CDR1 and SYGVNS is the CDR2. Including the terminal cysteine and phenylalanine, the CDR3 comprises 12 residues. Only the CDR3 region is kept as DNA, spanning 36 bases read in frame from base 1. About this clone itself: It has no known antigen specificity. No much larger clone is present one base from it, and per-base qualities are unavailable.

CD8 naive samples were obtained by positive selection for CCR7 among CD45RO-negative cells, yielding a CD45RA+CCR7+ population from which TemRA cells were excluded. Donors were healthy HIV-negative adults with no recently reported acute infections or vaccinations. All donors were Caucasian adults living in Nashville, Tennessee, USA. After blood collection by leukapheresis, PBMCs were isolated using Ficoll-Histopaque density gradient centrifugation and then cryopreserved in the vapor phase of liquid nitrogen. Analytical flow cytometry was used to check the purity and quantity of each magnetically sorted T cell population. Genomic DNA was isolated from each sorted fraction and quantified by UV absorbance on a Nanodrop 2000c.

This chain is built from TRBV25-1 and TRBJ1-2, and possibly TRBD1, on 6 matching bases. Sequenced input: naive CD8+ T cells sorted from blood. According to the study, the label for this sample's cell subset or site signals: CD45RA+CCR7+. The receptor comes from a young man in good health. The DNA sequence follows: TGTGCCAGCGGAATACAGGGCTCTGGCTACACCTTC. Protein translation: CASGIQGSGYTF.